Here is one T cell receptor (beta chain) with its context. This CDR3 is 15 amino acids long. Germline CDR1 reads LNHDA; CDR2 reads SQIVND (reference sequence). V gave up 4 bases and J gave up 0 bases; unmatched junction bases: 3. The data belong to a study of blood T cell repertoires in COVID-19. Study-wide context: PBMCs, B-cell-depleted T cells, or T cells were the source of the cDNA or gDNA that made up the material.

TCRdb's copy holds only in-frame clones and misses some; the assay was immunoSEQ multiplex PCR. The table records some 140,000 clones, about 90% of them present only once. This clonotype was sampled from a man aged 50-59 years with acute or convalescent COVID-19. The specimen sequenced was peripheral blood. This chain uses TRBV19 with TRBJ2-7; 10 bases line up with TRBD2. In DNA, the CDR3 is TGTGCCAGTAGTAGCCCTAGCGGGAGCTCCTACGAGCAGTACTTC. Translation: CASSSPSGSSYEQYF.